This T cell receptor beta chain emerged from a study of blood T cell repertoires in COVID-19. In the study overall: The analysed material was cDNA or gDNA that came from T cells, B-cell-depleted T cells, or PBMCs.

The CDR3 sequence is 19 residues long. CDR1 SGHTA and CDR2 FQGNSA come from the germline V gene. Germline trimming cut 6 bases from V and 1 base from J; bases unmatched to any gene: 17. In the authors' workflow: Quantification of nucleated cells was approximated via reference gene primer amplification. The repertoire was sequenced with immunoSEQ multiplex PCR; TCRdb's copy has only in-frame clones and lacks some. V and J calls and clone size come straight from that table; D and trimming were deduced from the DNA. The table lists about 110,000 clones, nearly 90% of them singletons, with 4.8% in the top ten.

The chain uses TRBV7-2 and TRBJ2-3; 9 positions agree with TRBD2. Sequenced material: peripheral blood. This TCR came from a human donor in a cohort sampled during active COVID-19. The CDR3: CASSYTGVGTSRRTDTQYF. The CDR3 coding sequence is TGTGCCAGCAGTTATACAGGGGTCGGGACTAGCCGCCGCACAGATACGCAGTATTTT.